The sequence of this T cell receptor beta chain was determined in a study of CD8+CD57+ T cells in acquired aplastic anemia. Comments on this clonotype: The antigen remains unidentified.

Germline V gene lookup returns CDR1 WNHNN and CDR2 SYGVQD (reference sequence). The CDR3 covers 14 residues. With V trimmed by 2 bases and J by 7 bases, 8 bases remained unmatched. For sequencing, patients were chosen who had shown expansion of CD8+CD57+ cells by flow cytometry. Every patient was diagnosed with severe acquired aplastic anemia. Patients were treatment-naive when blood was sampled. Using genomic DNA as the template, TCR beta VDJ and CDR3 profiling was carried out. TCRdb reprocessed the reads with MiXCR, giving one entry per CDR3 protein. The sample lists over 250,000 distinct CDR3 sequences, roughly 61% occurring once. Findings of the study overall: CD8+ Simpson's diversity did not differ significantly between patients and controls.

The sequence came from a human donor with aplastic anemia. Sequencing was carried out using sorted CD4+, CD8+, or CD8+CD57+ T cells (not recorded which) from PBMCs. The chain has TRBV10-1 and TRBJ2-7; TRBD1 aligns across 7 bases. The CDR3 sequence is CASSEATGLVEQYF. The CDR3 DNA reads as TGCGCCAGCAGTGAGGCGACAGGGTTAGTTGAGCAGTACTTC.